Each of the 28 T cell receptor beta chains below was sequenced from the same sample in a study of tumor-infiltrating lymphocytes in primary liver carcinoma. A constant-region primer primed TCR beta cDNA synthesis from roughly 510 ng of total RNA. Libraries covering TCR beta were generated through three nested multiplex PCR rounds (using a slightly modified ARM-PCR). TRBV1-TRBV30 forward primers and a C-beta reverse primer were used in the first two PCR rounds, which each ran for approximately 10 cycles. TCRdb fed the multiplex PCR reads into MiXCR, producing one record per CDR3 protein. Of 300,000 to 350,000 distinct CDR3 sequences listed, 58% are singletons. Both blood RNA, taken from unsorted whole blood, and germline DNA were extracted. Source material: peripheral blood. Receptors were obtained from a woman aged 25 to 39 with primary liver carcinoma and hepatitis B virus infection.

This clonotype was counted many times. CDR3 DNA: TGTGCCAGCAGTTACTCGCCACGGACTAGCGGGAGGGCCCCAGATACGCAGTATTTT. It is translated as CASSYSPRTSGRAPDTQYF. V is TRBV6-5 and J is TRBJ2-3; 15 positions agree with TRBD2. V dropped 0 bases and J dropped 4; count of bases not matched to a gene: 8. There are 19 residues in the CDR3. Per germline, CDR1 MNHEY and CDR2 SVGAGI.

This clonotype is a singleton in its sample. A read error is possible here, since a much larger clone lies one base away. The V gene is TRBV29-1, the J gene TRBJ2-1; 8 nucleotides agree with TRBD1. Germline CDR1 and CDR2: SQVTM and ANQGSEA. The CDR3 has 13 residues. In DNA form, the CDR3 reads TGCAACGTTCCGTGGGACAGGACCAATGAGCAGTTCTTC. This codes for CNVPWDRTNEQFF.

The table lists this clonotype with many counts. The chain combines TRBV6-1 with TRBJ2-5, with D maybe TRBD1 (6 bases). CDR1 and CDR2 from the germline V gene are MNHNS and SASEGT. With 4 bases removed from V and 5 bases from J, the gap between germline ends came to 14 bases. The length of the CDR3 is 14 residues. Here the CDR3 DNA reads TGTGCCAGCAGTGCCGGGACATCTAAGGAGACCCAGTACTTC. This gives the protein CASSAGTSKETQYF.

Notes on this clonotype: One base away lies a much larger clone, so this may be a sequencing read error. J is TRBJ2-2 and V is TRBV5-1, with 7 bases identical to TRBD2. CDR1 is SGHRS, CDR2 YFSETQ, per germline. The length of the CDR3 is 15 residues. The CDR3 sequence is CASSLASGNTGKLFF. In DNA, the CDR3 is TGCGCCAGCAGCTTGGCCAGCGGGAACACCGGGAAGCTGTTTTTT.

Notes on this clonotype: A read error is possible here, since a much larger clone lies one base away. The V and J genes are TRBV4-3 and TRBJ2-7, with 10 bases that match TRBD2. CDR1 and CDR2 from the germline V gene are LGHNA and YSLEER. Losses at the gene ends were 4 bases for V and 1 base for J; bases not matched to a gene: 10. There are 17 residues in the CDR3. In DNA, the CDR3 is TGCGCCAGCAGCCGCCACCCACTAGCGGGAATATCCTACGAGCAGTACTTC. Translated: CASSRHPLAGISYEQYF.

Comments on this clonotype: An end of the junction differs from the germline gene, which may be a read error. The chain recombines TRBV7-9 with TRBJ1-2, with D maybe TRBD1 (5 bases). CDR1 and CDR2 (germline): SEHNR, FQNEAQ (reference sequence). This CDR3 has 12 amino acids. CDR3 residues: CDSTEGRDGYTF. The CDR3 region has the DNA TGTGACAGCACCGAGGGGAGGGATGGCTACACCTTC.

In the case of this clonotype: Germline is not matched at one junction end, which may reflect a read error. The chain recombines TRBV6-5 with TRBJ1-1; weak D call: TRBD1 (6 bases). This CDR3 spans 16 amino acids. Germline CDR1 is MNHEY and CDR2 is SVGAGI. In DNA, the CDR3 is TGTGTCAGCAGTTACGGGGGCAGCGGAAGAGTGACTGAAGCTTTCTTT. It encodes CVSSYGGSGRVTEAFF.

This clonotype occurred many times. The chain carries TRBV6-1 and TRBJ2-5; TRBD2 agrees at 8 bases. From germline, CDR1 is MNHNS and CDR2 SASEGT. V dropped 7 bases and J dropped 4; count of bases not matched to a gene: 11. The CDR3 spans 15 residues. Here the CDR3 DNA reads TGTGCCAGCAAGGCAGGAAGCGGGAGAGGAGAGACCCAGTACTTC. This translates into CASKAGSGRGETQYF.

With respect to this clonotype: Because it lacks the conserved phenylalanine or tryptophan at the end, this CDR3 is likely a read error. The chain uses TRBV11-2 and TRBJ2-2; D might be TRBD1 or TRBD2, each matching 6 bases. CDR1 and CDR2 from the germline V gene are SGHAT and FQNNGV. The length of the CDR3 is 16 residues. CDR3: CASSFRGTLNTGGLFL. The CDR3 DNA reads TGTGCTAGCAGCTTCCGGGGGACACTGAACACCGGGGGGCTGTTTCTT.

This clonotype was counted a single time. Relative to the germline gene, one junction end is altered; a read error may explain this. The chain couples TRBV11-2 to TRBJ2-4; 8 nucleotides agree with TRBD1. This CDR3 has 12 amino acids. The germline V gene encodes CDR1 SGHAT and CDR2 FQNNGV. CDR3 nucleotides: TGTGCCAGCAATACCGGTGGGACAGGACATAACTTC. Protein: CASNTGGTGHNF.

This clonotype was counted a few times. V is TRBV4-1 and J is TRBJ1-5; D ambiguous. Germline CDR1 reads MGHRA; CDR2 reads YSYEKL. V was pared by 1 base and J by 4 bases, with 11 bases between. This CDR3 has 15 amino acids. This CDR3 is CASSQVFPANQPQHF. CDR3 sequence (DNA): TGCGCCAGCAGCCAAGTGTTCCCGGCGAATCAGCCCCAGCATTTT.

This clonotype was observed a few times. The rearrangement joins TRBV4-3 to TRBJ1-4, with D perhaps matching TRBD1 (6 bases). Per germline, CDR1 LGHNA and CDR2 YSLEER. V was clipped by 0 bases and J by 7 bases, with 15 bases between them. This CDR3 comprises 16 residues. CDR3 sequence reads: CASSQDQGRLREKLFF. The CDR3 nucleotides are TGCGCCAGCAGCCAAGATCAGGGGAGGTTGCGTGAAAAACTGTTTTTT.

Comment on this clonotype: One end of the junction varies from germline; a read error may be responsible. The chain combines TRBV11-3 with TRBJ1-1; 9 positions agree with TRBD1. The CDR3 is made up of 17 amino acids. CDR1 and CDR2 (germline): SGHNT, YENEEA. CDR3 sequence (DNA): TGTCCCAGCAGCTTCAGGACAGGGGAAAGGTTTAACACTGAAGCTTTCTTC. This gives the protein CPSSFRTGERFNTEAFF.

The chain carries TRBV7-9 and TRBJ1-1, with D perhaps TRBD1 (6 bases). CDR3 length: 11 residues. The V gene's germline CDR1 is SEHNR and CDR2 FQNEAQ (reference sequence). Trimming pared 7 bases from V and 7 bases from J, leaving 10 bases between. This CDR3 is CASNRQVEAFF. CDR3 DNA sequence: TGTGCCAGCAACCGACAGGTTGAAGCTTTCTTT.

J is TRBJ2-1 and V is TRBV11-2; 14 bases match TRBD2. Germline trimming cut 3 bases from V and 8 bases from J; bases unmatched to any gene: 15. This CDR3 region has 19 residues. Germline-derived CDR1 and CDR2 are SGHAT and FQNNGV. DNA for the CDR3: TGTGCCAGCAGCTTCCAATGGGTGCCTGGGACTAGCGGGAGTCATGAGCAGTTCTTC. Protein product: CASSFQWVPGTSGSHEQFF.

Concerning this clonotype: A much larger clone sits a single nucleotide away, making a read error possible. The chain joins TRBV4-1 to TRBJ2-1, with D perhaps TRBD1 (6 bases). Trimming removed 3 bases at V and 7 bases at J, with 13 bases between. Germline loops: CDR1 MGHRA, CDR2 YSYEKL. This CDR3 is built from 14 residues. The CDR3 DNA reads TGCGCCAGCAGCCAGGAAGGGCAGGGGAATGAGCAGTTCTTC. Its protein product is CASSQEGQGNEQFF.

This clonotype was seen at least ten times. The rearrangement uses TRBV6-2 or TRBV6-3 and TRBJ1-1, with D possibly matching TRBD1 (6 bases). Germline V gives CDR1 MNHEY, CDR2 SVGEGT. V was trimmed by 4 bases and J by 1 base, leaving 10 bases between them. The CDR3 runs to 14 residues. The CDR3 DNA follows: TGTGCCAGCAGTTTTTCACAGGGGAACACTGAAGCTTTCTTT. It specifies CASSFSQGNTEAFF.

About this clonotype itself: It may be a read error: a sequence one base away is much more abundant. This sequence joins TRBV6-5 and TRBJ2-1; 10 nucleotides agree with TRBD2. Germline V gives CDR1 MNHEY, CDR2 SVGAGI. This CDR3 contains 15 residues. The DNA of the CDR3 is TGTGCCAGCAGTAGGACTAGCGGCTCCTACAATGATCAGTTCTTC. Translated, it gives CASSRTSGSYNDQFF.

The table lists this clonotype with a few counts. This chain joins TRBV5-6 and TRBJ1-3; D is ambiguous. The V end was cut by 4 bases, the J end by 0 bases, with 8 bases between. Germline loops: CDR1 SGHDT, CDR2 YYEEEE. This CDR3 has 14 amino acids. As DNA, the CDR3 is TGTGCCAGCAGCCTAGCGATCTCTGGAAACACCATATATTTT. As protein: CASSLAISGNTIYF.

As concerns this clonotype: A read error may produce the germline difference seen at one junction end. The chain uses TRBV12-3 or TRBV12-4 and TRBJ2-1; 9 bases fit TRBD2. The CDR3 has 15 amino acids. The DNA for the CDR3 is TGTGCCAGCAGCCTGTCCGCGACTAGCGGACTCGAGCAGCTCTTC. Amino acid sequence: CASSLSATSGLEQLF.

The chain links TRBV30 to TRBJ1-5; D unresolved. The CDR3 is made up of 15 amino acids. Germline CDR1 reads GTSNPN; CDR2 reads SVGIG (reference sequence). V was trimmed by 0 bases and J by 0 bases, leaving 9 bases between them. CDR3 DNA sequence: TGTGCCTGGAGTGTAGGAACTTATAGCAATCAGCCCCAGCATTTT. This encodes CAWSVGTYSNQPQHF.

The rearrangement joins TRBV4-2 to TRBJ2-5; 15 positions agree with TRBD2. Trimming at V came to 0 bases and at J to 2 bases, leaving 7 bases not matched to a gene. The germline CDR1 and CDR2 sequences are LGHNA and YNFKEQ. The CDR3 has 19 residues. The CDR3 here is CASSQDGGLAGGLQETQYF. Here the CDR3 DNA reads TGTGCCAGCAGCCAAGATGGGGGACTAGCGGGAGGCCTACAAGAGACCCAGTACTTC.

This chain joins TRBV6-1 and TRBJ2-5; 8 bases line up with TRBD1. V lost 3 bases to trimming and J lost 7 bases; unmatched junction nucleotides: 10. The germline V gene has CDR1 MNHNS and CDR2 SASEGT. The CDR3 sequence is 15 residues long. The CDR3 DNA reads as TGTGCCAGCAGTGACCGCCCACAGGGGGTAGGGACCCAGTACTTC. Amino acid sequence: CASSDRPQGVGTQYF.

On this clonotype: It is likely a read error, because the conserved phenylalanine at the end of the CDR3 is missing. The DNA is left out, because the CDR3 cannot be placed on it with certainty; the CDR3 is given as TCRdb lists it. The chain links TRBV6-6 to TRBJ2-4. Germline CDR1 and CDR2: MNHNY and SVGAGI (reference sequence). The CDR3 adds up to 10 amino acids, both ends counted. CDR3 protein: CASSYDELHL.

The J gene is TRBJ1-1, the V gene TRBV24-1; no definite D call. This CDR3 has 12 amino acids. Trimming took off 9 bases at V and 6 bases at J, with 13 bases between the two ends. CDR1 and CDR2 (germline): KGHDR, SFDVKD. The DNA of the CDR3 is TGTGCCACCCTCGGCCTTTTGGCTGAAGCTTTCTTT. Translation: CATLGLLAEAFF.

The chain is built from TRBV6-1 and TRBJ1-2; perhaps TRBD1 as D (5 bases). This CDR3 spans 14 amino acids. V was trimmed by 1 base and J by 6 bases, leaving 12 bases between them. From germline, CDR1 is MNHNS and CDR2 SASEGT. Written as DNA, the CDR3 is TGTGCCAGCAGTGAAGGCTACTCAGGGCATGGCTACACCTTC. As protein: CASSEGYSGHGYTF.

Note on this clonotype: A much larger clone differs from this one at a single base, so this may be a read error. This chain uses TRBV6-1 with TRBJ2-7; 9 bases align to TRBD1. This CDR3 contains 13 residues. CDR1 and CDR2 (germline): MNHNS, SASEGT. With 10 bases clipped from V and 2 bases from J, the junction kept 6 bases outside the gene matches. The CDR3 loop reads CANRRDRAYEQYF. The CDR3, as DNA: TGTGCCAACAGGCGGGACAGGGCCTACGAGCAGTACTTC.

A word on this clonotype: Lacking the conserved final phenylalanine or tryptophan, this CDR3 likely reflects a read error. The CDR3: CASSQDLCNEQFL. The CDR3 DNA follows: TGCGCCAGCAGCCAAGATCTCTGCAATGAGCAGTTCCTC. The chain has TRBV4-1 and TRBJ2-1; D call uncertain. V was trimmed by 0 bases and J by 6 bases, leaving 6 bases between them. Germline assignment: CDR1 MGHRA and CDR2 YSYEKL. The CDR3 length is 13 residues.